The present T cell receptor (beta chain) was sequenced within a study of OX40 agonist ivuxolimab in advanced cancers. In the study overall: Ivuxolimab, which targeted the costimulatory receptor OX40 (CD134), was an agonistic, fully human IgG2 monoclonal antibody. Intravenous ivuxolimab was administered to patients every 2 weeks at six dose levels: 0.01, 0.1, 0.3, 1.5, 3 and 10 mg/kg. Among the roughly 50 dose-escalation patients, around 20 had hepatocellular carcinoma, about 15 melanoma, 9 renal cell carcinoma and 9 head and neck cancer. In the dose-escalation cohort, over 65% of patients were male, and the mean age was about 55 years, with a range of 23 to 79. Prior anti-PD-1, anti-PD-L1 or anti-CTLA-4 therapy was permitted, and 30% to 50% of dose-escalation patients had received checkpoint inhibitors. Partial responses were achieved by three dose-escalation patients, of whom one had hepatocellular carcinoma and two had cutaneous melanoma. The purpose of peripheral TCRbeta sequencing was to test whether ivuxolimab changed TCR sequence diversity and led to clonal T-cell expansion. The paper reports the monotherapy dose-escalation portion (N ≈ 50 patients) of the phase I ivuxolimab trial. What the authors observed across the whole study: Low levels of normalized T-cell clonal expansion were also seen in some patients who did not respond. At doses of 0.1 to 3.0 mg/kg, clonal expansion of both CD4+ and CD8+ blood T cells was observed from baseline to week 6. Partial responders in the 0.1-3.0 mg/kg groups had among the lowest normalized peripheral clonal expansion, especially among CD8+ T cells. After ivuxolimab, CD8+ T cells had more expanded clones than CD4+ T cells on average. The antigen specificity of the clonally expanded peripheral T cells was not determined.

Points on this clone: Its binding antigen is unknown. Base qualities were left out, and no much larger clone turns up one base away.

The trial excluded patients who had a history of autoimmune disease or were on systemic immunosuppression. Peripheral blood for TCR sequencing was collected from all dose cohorts at baseline, on cycle 4 day 1, and on cycle 7 day 1. Samples were obtained from an open-label, multicenter, first-in-human phase I dose-escalation trial of ivuxolimab. Adults with locally advanced or metastatic melanoma, renal cell carcinoma, hepatocellular carcinoma or head and neck squamous cell carcinoma were enrolled in the trial. CD4+ and CD8+ T cells were sorted separately from peripheral blood before TCR sequencing. To sequence the TCRbeta CDR3 region, genomic DNA was isolated from the sorted cells. TCRbeta CDR3 regions were sequenced using the immunoSEQ Assay. Here the immuneACCESS table is served through TCRdb, limited to in-frame sequences with V and J called. Missing clones are a known gap in these copies; in checked studies unresolved V genes cover under half, and the rest lacks a known reason. This sample holds approximately 25,000 clones; around 86% were observed only once. The top ten clonotypes cover less than 50% of the sample.

A distance of 16 bases separates the germline ends of V and J, which lose 3 bases and 3 bases respectively. Including cysteine and phenylalanine, the CDR3 has 16 amino acids. The only DNA kept is the CDR3, 48 bases in frame from the first base. The germline V gene yields SGDLS for CDR1 and YYNGEE for CDR2. The rearranged chain carries TRBV9 and TRBJ1-3; no D gene can be assigned with confidence. This material consisted of CD4+ or CD8+ T cells sorted from blood, taken in a trial of the OX40 agonist ivuxolimab. The sequence was collected from an adult with an advanced solid tumor such as melanoma, head and neck, liver or kidney cancer. The CDR3: CASSGGGFTSGNTIYF. The DNA sequence is TGTGCCAGCAGCGGAGGAGGTTTCACCAGTGGAAACACCATATATTTT.